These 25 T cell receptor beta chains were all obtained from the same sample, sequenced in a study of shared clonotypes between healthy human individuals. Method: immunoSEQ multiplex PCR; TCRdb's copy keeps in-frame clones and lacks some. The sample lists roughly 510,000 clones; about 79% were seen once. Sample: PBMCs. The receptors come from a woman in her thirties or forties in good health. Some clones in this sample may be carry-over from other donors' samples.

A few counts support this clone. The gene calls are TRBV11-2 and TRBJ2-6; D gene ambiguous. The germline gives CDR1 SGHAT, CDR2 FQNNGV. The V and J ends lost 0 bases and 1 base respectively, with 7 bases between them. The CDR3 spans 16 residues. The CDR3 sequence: CASSLDGRSGANVLTF. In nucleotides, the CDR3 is TGTGCCAGCAGCTTAGATGGCAGGTCTGGGGCCAACGTCCTGACTTTC. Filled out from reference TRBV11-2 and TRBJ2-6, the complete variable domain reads EAGVAQSPRYKIIEKRQSVAFWCNPISGHATLYWYQQILGQGPKLLIQFQNNGVVDDSQLPKDRFSAERLKGVDSTLKIQPAKLEDSAVYLCASSLDGRSGANVLTFGAGSRLTVL.

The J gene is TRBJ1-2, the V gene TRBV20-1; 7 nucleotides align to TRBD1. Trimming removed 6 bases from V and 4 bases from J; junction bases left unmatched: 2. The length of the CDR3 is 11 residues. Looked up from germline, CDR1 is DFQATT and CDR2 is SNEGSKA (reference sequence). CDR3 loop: CSARGIYGYTF. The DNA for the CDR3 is TGCAGTGCCAGGGGGATCTATGGCTACACCTTC.

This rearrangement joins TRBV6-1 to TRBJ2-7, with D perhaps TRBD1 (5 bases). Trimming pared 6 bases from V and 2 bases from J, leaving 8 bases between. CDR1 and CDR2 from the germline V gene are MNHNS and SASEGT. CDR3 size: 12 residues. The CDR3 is CASSQGPYEQYF. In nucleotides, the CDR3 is TGTGCCAGCAGCCAGGGCCCCTACGAGCAGTACTTC.

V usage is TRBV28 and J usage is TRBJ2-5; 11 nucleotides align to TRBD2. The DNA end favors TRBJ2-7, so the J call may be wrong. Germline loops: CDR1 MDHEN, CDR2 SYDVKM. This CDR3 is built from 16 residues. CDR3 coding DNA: TGTGCCAGCCCCCCCTCCCTGGCTAGCGGGAGGTACGAGCAGTACTTC. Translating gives CASPPSLASGRYEQYF.

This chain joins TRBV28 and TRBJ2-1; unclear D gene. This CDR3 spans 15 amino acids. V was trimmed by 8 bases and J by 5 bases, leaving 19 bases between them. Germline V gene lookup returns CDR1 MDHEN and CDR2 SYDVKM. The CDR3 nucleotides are TGTGCCAGCCCCCCCGTGGCAGGTTCAGACAATGAGCAGTTCTTC. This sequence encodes CASPPVAGSDNEQFF.

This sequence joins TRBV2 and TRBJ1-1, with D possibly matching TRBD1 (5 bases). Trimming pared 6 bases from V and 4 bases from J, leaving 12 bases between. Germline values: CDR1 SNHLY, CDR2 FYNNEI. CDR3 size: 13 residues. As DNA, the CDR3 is TGTGCCAGCAGAACTCAGGGTGGCACTGAAGCTTTCTTT. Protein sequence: CASRTQGGTEAFF.

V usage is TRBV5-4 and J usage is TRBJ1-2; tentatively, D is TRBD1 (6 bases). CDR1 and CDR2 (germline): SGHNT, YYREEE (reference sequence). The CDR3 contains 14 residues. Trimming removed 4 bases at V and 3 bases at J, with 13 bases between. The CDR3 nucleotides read TGTGCCAGCAGCCCCGGGACACCTTACTATGGCTACACCTTC. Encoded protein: CASSPGTPYYGYTF.

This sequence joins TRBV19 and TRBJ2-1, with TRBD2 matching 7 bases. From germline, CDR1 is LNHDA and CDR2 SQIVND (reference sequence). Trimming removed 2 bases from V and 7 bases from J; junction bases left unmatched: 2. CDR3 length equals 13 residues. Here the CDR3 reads CASSILAVNEQFF. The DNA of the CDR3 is TGTGCCAGTAGTATACTAGCGGTGAATGAGCAGTTCTTC.

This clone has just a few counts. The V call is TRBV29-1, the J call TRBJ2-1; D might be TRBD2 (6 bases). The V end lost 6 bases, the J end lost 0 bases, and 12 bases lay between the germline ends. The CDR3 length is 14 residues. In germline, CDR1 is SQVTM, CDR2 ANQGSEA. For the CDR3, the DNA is TGCAGCGTGAGGGAGGCTAGCTCCTACAATGAGCAGTTCTTC. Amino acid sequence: CSVREASSYNEQFF.

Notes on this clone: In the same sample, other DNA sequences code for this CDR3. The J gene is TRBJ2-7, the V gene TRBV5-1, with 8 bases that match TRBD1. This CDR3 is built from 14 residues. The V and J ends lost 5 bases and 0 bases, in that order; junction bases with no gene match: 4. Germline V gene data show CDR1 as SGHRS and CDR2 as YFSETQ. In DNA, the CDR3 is TGCGCCAGCAGTAGGGACAGGAGCTCCTACGAGCAGTACTTC. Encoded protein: CASSRDRSSYEQYF.

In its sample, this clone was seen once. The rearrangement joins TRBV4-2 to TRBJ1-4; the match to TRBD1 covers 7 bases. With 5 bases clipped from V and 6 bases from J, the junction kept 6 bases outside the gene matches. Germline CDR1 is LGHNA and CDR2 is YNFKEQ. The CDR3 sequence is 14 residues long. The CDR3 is CASSDRQGDEKLFF. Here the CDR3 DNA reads TGTGCCAGCAGCGACAGACAGGGCGATGAAAAACTGTTTTTT.

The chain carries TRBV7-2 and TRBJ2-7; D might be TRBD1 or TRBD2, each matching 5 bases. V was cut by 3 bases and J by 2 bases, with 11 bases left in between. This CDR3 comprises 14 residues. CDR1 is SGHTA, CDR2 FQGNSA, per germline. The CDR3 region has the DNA TGTGCCAGCAGCTTTACGACGGGACCCTACGAGCAGTACTTC. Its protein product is CASSFTTGPYEQYF.

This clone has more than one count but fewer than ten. CDR3 residues: CASSLDRTDTQYF. CDR3 nucleotides: TGTGCCAGCAGCTTAGACCGCACAGATACGCAGTATTTT. The chain carries TRBV7-2 and TRBJ2-3; no clear D. Trimming cost V 1 base and J 1 base, with 3 bases left between them. The CDR3 loop spans 13 amino acids. CDR1 is SGHTA, CDR2 FQGNSA, per germline.

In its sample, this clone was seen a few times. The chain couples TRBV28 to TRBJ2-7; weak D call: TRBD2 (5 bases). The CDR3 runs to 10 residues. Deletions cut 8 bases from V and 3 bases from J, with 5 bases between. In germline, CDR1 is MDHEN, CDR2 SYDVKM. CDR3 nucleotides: TGTGCCAGCGAGGGCTACGAGCAGTACTTC. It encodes CASEGYEQYF.

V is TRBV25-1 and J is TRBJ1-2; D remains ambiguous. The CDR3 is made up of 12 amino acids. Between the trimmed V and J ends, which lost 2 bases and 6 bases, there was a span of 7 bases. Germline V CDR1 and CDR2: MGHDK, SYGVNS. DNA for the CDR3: TGTGCCAGCAGTGAAGGCAGGAATGGCTACACCTTC. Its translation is CASSEGRNGYTF.

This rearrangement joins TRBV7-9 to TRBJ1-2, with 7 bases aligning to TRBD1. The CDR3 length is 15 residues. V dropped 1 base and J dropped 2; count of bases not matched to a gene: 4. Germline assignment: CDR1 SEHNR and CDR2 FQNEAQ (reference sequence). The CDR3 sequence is CASSLESRGNYGYTF. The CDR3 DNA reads TGTGCCAGCAGCTTAGAGAGCAGGGGGAACTATGGCTACACCTTC.

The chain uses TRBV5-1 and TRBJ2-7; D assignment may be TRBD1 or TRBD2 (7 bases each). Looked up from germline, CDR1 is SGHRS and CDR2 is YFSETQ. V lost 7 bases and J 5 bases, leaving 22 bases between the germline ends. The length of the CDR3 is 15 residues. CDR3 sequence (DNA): TGCGCCAGCCGACCCGGACCAGGGGGGGGCGACGAGCAGTACTTC. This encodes CASRPGPGGGDEQYF.

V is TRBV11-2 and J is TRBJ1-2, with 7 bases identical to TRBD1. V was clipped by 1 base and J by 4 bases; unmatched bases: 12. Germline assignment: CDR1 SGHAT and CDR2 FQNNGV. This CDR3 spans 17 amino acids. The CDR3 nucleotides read TGTGCCAGCAGCTTAGTAGGCGTCGGGACAGCGAGCTATGGCTACACCTTC. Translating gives CASSLVGVGTASYGYTF.

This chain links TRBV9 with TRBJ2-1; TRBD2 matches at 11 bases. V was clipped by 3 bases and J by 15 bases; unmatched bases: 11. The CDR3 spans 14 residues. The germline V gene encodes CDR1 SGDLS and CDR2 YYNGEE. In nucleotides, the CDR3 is TGTGCCAGCAGCGCGGGACTAGCGGATTTCCTTCCGTTCTTC. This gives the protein CASSAGLADFLPFF. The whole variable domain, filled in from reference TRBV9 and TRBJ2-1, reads DSGVTQTPKHLITATGQRVTLRCSPRSGDLSVYWYQQSLDQGLQFLIQYYNGEERAKGNILERFSAQQFPDLHSELNLSSLELGDSALYFCASSAGLADFLPFFGPGTRLTVL.

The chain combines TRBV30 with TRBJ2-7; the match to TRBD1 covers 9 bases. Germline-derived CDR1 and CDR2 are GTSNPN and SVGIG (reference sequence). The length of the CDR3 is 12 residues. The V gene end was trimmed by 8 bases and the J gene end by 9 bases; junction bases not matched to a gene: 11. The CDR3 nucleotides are TGTGCCGGGCAACAGGGGGCTTACACGCAGTACTTC. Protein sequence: CAGQQGAYTQYF.

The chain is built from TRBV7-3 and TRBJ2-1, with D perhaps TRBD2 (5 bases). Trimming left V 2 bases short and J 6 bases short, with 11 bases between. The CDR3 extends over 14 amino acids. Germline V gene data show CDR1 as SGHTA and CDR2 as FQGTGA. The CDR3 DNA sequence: TGTGCCAGCAGCTTATACCCTAGCAGCAATGAGCAGTTCTTC. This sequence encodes CASSLYPSSNEQFF.

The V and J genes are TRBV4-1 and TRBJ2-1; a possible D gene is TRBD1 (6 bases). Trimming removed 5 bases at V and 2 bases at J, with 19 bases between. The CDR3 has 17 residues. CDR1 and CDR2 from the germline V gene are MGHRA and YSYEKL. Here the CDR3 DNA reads TGCGCCAGCAGCGAGGGTAGGGGGAGTCGCCCCTACAATGAGCAGTTCTTC. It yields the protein CASSEGRGSRPYNEQFF.

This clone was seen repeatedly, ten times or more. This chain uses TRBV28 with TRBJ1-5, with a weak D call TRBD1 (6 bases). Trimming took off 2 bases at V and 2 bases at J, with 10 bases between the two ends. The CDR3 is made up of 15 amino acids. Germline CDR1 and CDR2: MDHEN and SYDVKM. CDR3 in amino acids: CASSLAGAGNQPQHF. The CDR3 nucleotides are TGTGCCAGCAGTTTAGCAGGGGCCGGCAATCAGCCCCAGCATTTT.

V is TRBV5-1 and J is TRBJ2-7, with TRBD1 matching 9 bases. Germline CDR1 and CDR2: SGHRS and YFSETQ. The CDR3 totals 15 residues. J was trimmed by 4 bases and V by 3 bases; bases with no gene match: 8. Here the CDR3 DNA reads TGCGCCAGCAGCTCCACCGGGACAGGGCGATACGAGCAGTACTTC. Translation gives CASSSTGTGRYEQYF.

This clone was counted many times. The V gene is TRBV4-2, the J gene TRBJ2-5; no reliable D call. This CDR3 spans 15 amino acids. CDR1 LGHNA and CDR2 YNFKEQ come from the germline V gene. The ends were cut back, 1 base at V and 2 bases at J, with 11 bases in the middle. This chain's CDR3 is CASSQGPLKQETQYF. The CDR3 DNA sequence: TGTGCCAGCAGCCAAGGACCGCTAAAACAAGAGACCCAGTACTTC.